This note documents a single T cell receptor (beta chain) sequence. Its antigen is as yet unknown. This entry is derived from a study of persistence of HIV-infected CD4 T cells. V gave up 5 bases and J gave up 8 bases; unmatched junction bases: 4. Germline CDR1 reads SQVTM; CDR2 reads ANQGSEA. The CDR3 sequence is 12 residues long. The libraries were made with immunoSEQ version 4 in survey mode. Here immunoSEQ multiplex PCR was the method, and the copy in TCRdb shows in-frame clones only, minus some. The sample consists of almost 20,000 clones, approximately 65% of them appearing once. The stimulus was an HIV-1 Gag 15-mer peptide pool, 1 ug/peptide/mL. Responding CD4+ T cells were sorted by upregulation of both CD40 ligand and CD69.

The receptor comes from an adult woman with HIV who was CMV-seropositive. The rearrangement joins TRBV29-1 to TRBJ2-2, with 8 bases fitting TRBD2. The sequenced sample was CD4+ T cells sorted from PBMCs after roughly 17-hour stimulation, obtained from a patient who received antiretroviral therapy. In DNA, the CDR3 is TGCAGCGTTCGGGGGGGTATAGGGGAGCTGTTTTTT. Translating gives CSVRGGIGELFF.